A single sample gave rise to the 9 T cell receptor beta chains below, sequenced in a study of radiotherapy plus CTLA-4 blockade in lung cancer. Measured with immunoSEQ multiplex PCR; TCRdb has only the in-frame clones, and not every one. Counted here are roughly 120,000 clones, about four fifths occurring once; the ten biggest clones make up 4.5% to 5.5%. Source: peripheral blood, taken from a patient treated with radiotherapy plus ipilimumab. These receptors were collected from a human donor with non-small cell lung cancer who had a partial response to radiotherapy plus ipilimumab.

This rearrangement joins TRBV18 to TRBJ1-4; no reliable D call. The CDR3 runs to 13 residues. Trimming removed 2 bases at V and 7 bases at J, with 8 bases between. Germline CDR1 reads KGHSH; CDR2 reads LQKENI. CDR3 amino acids: CASSPGVAEKLFF. The DNA of the CDR3 is TGTGCCAGCTCACCAGGAGTGGCTGAAAAACTGTTTTTT.

In this sample, this clone turned up a few times. CDR3 coding DNA: TGCGCCAGCAGCTCTGGGACTAGCGGGATCTCCTACGAGCAGTACTTC. Its translation: CASSSGTSGISYEQYF. This rearrangement joins TRBV5-1 to TRBJ2-7, with 13 bases aligning to TRBD2. The V and J ends lost 3 bases and 0 bases, in that order; junction bases with no gene match: 3. Germline loops: CDR1 SGHRS, CDR2 YFSETQ. CDR3 length: 16 residues.

Only one count was recorded for this clone. The chain has TRBV19 and TRBJ1-5; 10 bases match TRBD1. The CDR3 sequence is 15 residues long. The trim removed 8 bases at V and 5 bases at J, leaving 9 bases unmatched. The germline gives CDR1 LNHDA, CDR2 SQIVND (reference sequence). The CDR3 DNA reads as TGTGCCAGTTCTGTAGGGGACAGGGGCTATCAGCCCCAGCATTTT. Protein sequence: CASSVGDRGYQPQHF.

V usage is TRBV5-6 and J usage is TRBJ2-4, with a possible D match to TRBD1 (6 bases). The CDR3 is 16 amino acids. Trimming pared 0 bases from V and 2 bases from J, leaving 12 bases between. The germline CDR1 and CDR2 sequences are SGHDT and YYEEEE. The CDR3 nucleotides are TGTGCCAGCAGCTTGGCGCAGGGGAGAACCAAAAACATTCAGTACTTC. Encoded protein: CASSLAQGRTKNIQYF.

The V gene is TRBV25-1, the J gene TRBJ2-1; D may be TRBD1 (5 bases). The CDR3 loop spans 10 amino acids. Trimming pared 5 bases from V and 10 bases from J, leaving 6 bases between. Per germline, CDR1 MGHDK and CDR2 SYGVNS. The DNA for the CDR3 is TGTGCCAGCAGTCAGGGAGAGCAGTTCTTC. Protein sequence: CASSQGEQFF.

V and J are TRBV5-5 and TRBJ1-1, with 7 positions matching TRBD1. The V segment lost 5 bases and the J segment 5 bases; nucleotides outside the gene matches: 12. The germline CDR1 and CDR2 sequences are SGHKS and YYEKEE (reference sequence). This CDR3 region has 15 residues. In DNA form, the CDR3 reads TGTGCCAGCAGGTGGACGACAGGGTACCTAACTGAAGCTTTCTTT. It codes for CASRWTTGYLTEAFF.

CDR3 amino acids: CASSREIRDSGNTIYF. CDR3 nucleotides: TGTGCCAGCAGCCGGGAAATCCGGGACTCTGGAAACACCATATATTTT. The chain has TRBV9 and TRBJ1-3; D is ambiguous. Germline lookup yields CDR1 SGDLS and CDR2 YYNGEE. The V end lost 4 bases, the J end lost 0 bases, and 14 bases lay between the germline ends. The CDR3 has 16 amino acids. The full variable domain, with the rest looked up from reference TRBV9 and TRBJ1-3, is DSGVTQTPKHLITATGQRVTLRCSPRSGDLSVYWYQQSLDQGLQFLIQYYNGEERAKGNILERFSAQQFPDLHSELNLSSLELGDSALYFCASSREIRDSGNTIYFGEGSWLTVV.

The CDR3 nucleotides are TGCGCCAGCAGTGGAGGGCTATTGGGAGTGGCCACTGAAGCTTTCTTT. Protein sequence: CASSGGLLGVATEAFF. V is TRBV10-1 and J is TRBJ1-1; D remains unclear. There are 16 residues in the CDR3. Germline V gene data show CDR1 as WNHNN and CDR2 as SYGVQD (reference sequence). Deletions cut 4 bases from V and 4 bases from J, with 19 bases between.

This clone has only one observation. The rearrangement joins TRBV5-1 to TRBJ1-1; weak D call: TRBD1 (5 bases). The germline V gene encodes CDR1 SGHRS and CDR2 YFSETQ. Trimming cost V 0 bases and J 8 bases, with 23 bases left between them. The CDR3 length is 17 residues. The DNA of the CDR3 is TGCGCCAGCAGCTTGGCCAGCGTGGGGCGCAGTTTATCCGAAGCTTTCTTT. Protein: CASSLASVGRSLSEAFF.